The TCR beta chain described here comes from a study of cytomegalovirus exposure and HLA in healthy donors (dated by TCRdb to 2016 to 2017). Concerning the study at large: The 500 to 800 repertoires of the first cohort and the 120 validation repertoires were produced on the same platform, according to a later analysis. The study aimed to test whether cataloging public T cell receptors could reveal signatures of past pathogen exposure. Besides the first cohort of hundreds of subjects, a separate validation cohort made up of 120 different subjects was used. To predict cytomegalovirus infection status, the study brought together high-throughput TCR immunosequencing, statistical association of individual TCRs with disease status, and machine learning.

Libraries were constructed by the immunoSEQ multiplex PCR assay. Regarding the original processing steps: A statistical classification framework was built for diagnosing cytomegalovirus status from the catalog of TCR beta chain sequences. Here the immuneACCESS table is served through TCRdb, limited to in-frame sequences with V and J called. Missing clones are a known gap in these copies; in checked studies unresolved V genes cover under half, and the rest lacks a known reason. The V and J calls and clone size were taken over from that table, and D and trimming were inferred from the DNA. The sample table holds about 160,000 clones, of which 89% were seen once. The ten largest make up 9% to 12% of the sample. CDR1 and CDR2 are drawn from the germline V gene: SGHRS, YFSETQ. CDR3 length: 14 amino acids, cysteine to phenylalanine. The only DNA kept is the CDR3, 42 bases in frame from the first base. Deletion took 0 bases off V and 2 bases off J, with a span of 5 bases between the germline ends.

The donors belonged to the validation cohort of under 150 subjects, which was separate from the approximately 700-subject first cohort. As for this clone: The antigen this receptor binds is unknown. Qualities for individual bases were not recorded, and no much larger clone is one base off.

Points the paper makes about the study in general: In a later analysis, TCRs clustered in the first cohort were found to also tend to co-occur in the roughly 130 validation repertoires, with approximately 94% of cluster scores above 0. All 120 or so repertoires were used to score co-occurrence in the validation cohort in a later analysis, because that analysis had no HLA typing for the cohort. Most TCR sequences were seen in very few donors, while some public TCRs were found in many individuals. In vitro tests confirmed that a few of the cytomegalovirus-associated TCR beta chains recognize cytomegalovirus antigens. A total of some 180 TCR beta chains were listed by the study as associated with cytomegalovirus. According to the authors, the approach could potentially be generalized to other disease states and immunological phenotypes. In both the original and validation cohorts, the classifier was reported to diagnose cytomegalovirus status with high specificity and sensitivity.

The chain is made from TRBV5-1 and TRBJ2-2; no confident D gene assignment can be made. The sequenced sample was PBMCs. This clonotype originated in a woman between 18 and 30 years old in good health and CMV-seropositive. The nucleotide sequence is TGCGCCAGCAGCTTGGTAGTAAACACCGGGGAGCTGTTTTTT. It codes for CASSLVVNTGELFF.